This T cell receptor (beta chain) was profiled in a study of beta chain features in type 1 diabetes. Expressed TCRB transcripts were sequenced because the isolated RNA had all been reverse transcribed beforehand. The data were produced by immunoSEQ multiplex PCR, yet TCRdb's version contains in-frame clones alone and is incomplete. This sample has a few hundred thousand clones; around 15% occur once, and the top ten carry 6.7%. This clone was observed many times. CDR1 and CDR2 from the germline V gene are SGHTA and FQGNSA. Trimming removed 5 bases from V and 9 bases from J; junction bases left unmatched: 10. The CDR3 spans 15 residues.

The sequence was collected from a man in his thirties or forties in good health. The material sequenced was central memory CD4+ T cells from blood. The genes are TRBV7-2 and TRBJ1-6; 7 bases agree with TRBD1. CDR3 coding DNA: TGTGCCAGCAGCCCCGGAAGGGGGCAGGGTTCACCCCTCCACTTT. Its translation is CASSPGRGQGSPLHF. Supplemented by reference TRBV7-2 and TRBJ1-6, the full variable domain reads GAGVSQSPSNKVTEKGKDVELRCDPISGHTALYWYRQSLGQGLEFLIYFQGNSAPDKSGLPSDRFSAERTGGSVSTLTIQRTQQEDSAVYLCASSPGRGQGSPLHFGNGTRLTVT.